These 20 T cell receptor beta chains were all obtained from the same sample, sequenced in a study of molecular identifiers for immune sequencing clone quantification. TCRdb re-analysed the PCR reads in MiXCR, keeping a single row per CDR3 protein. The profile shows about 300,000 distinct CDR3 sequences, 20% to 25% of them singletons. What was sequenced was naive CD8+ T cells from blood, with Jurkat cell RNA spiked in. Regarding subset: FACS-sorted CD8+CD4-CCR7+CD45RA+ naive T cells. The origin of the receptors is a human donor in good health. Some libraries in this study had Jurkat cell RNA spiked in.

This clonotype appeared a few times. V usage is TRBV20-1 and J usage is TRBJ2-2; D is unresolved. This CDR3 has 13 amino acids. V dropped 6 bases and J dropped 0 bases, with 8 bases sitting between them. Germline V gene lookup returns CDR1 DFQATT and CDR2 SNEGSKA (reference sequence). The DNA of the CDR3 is TGCAGTGCCTCGACAACGAACACCGGGGAGCTGTTTTTT. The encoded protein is CSASTTNTGELFF.

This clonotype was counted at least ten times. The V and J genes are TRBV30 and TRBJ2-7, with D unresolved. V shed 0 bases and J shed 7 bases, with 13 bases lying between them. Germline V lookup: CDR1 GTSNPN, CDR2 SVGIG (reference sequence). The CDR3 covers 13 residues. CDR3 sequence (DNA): TGTGCCTGGAGTGTACTCTTAGTGGCTGAGCAGTACTTC. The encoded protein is CAWSVLLVAEQYF.

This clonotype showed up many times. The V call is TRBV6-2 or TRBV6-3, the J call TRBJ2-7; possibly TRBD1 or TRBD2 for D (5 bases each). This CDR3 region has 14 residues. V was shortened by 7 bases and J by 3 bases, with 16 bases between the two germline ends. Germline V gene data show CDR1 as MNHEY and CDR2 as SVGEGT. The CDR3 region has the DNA TGTGCCAGCAAGCGGAGCGGACAAAACTACGAGCAGTACTTC. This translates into CASKRSGQNYEQYF.

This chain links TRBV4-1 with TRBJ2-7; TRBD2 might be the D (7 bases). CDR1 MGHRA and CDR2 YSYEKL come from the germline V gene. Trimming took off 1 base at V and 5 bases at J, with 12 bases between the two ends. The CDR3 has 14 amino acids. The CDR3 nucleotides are TGCGCCAGCAGCCAAGGTTGGGGGGGCCACGAGCAGTACTTC. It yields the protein CASSQGWGGHEQYF.

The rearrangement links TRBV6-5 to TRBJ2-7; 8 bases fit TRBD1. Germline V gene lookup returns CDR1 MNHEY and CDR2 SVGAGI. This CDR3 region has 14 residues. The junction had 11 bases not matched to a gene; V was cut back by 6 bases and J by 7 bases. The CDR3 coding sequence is TGTGCCAGCAGCTTCGGGACAGGCCCGGGGGAGCAGTACTTC. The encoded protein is CASSFGTGPGEQYF.

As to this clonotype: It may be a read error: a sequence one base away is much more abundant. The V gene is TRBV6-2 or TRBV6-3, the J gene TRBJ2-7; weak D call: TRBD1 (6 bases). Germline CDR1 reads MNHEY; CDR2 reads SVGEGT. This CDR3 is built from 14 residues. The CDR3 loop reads CAGSYLGHNYEQYF. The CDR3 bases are TGTGCCGGCAGTTACTTGGGACACAACTACGAGCAGTACTTC.

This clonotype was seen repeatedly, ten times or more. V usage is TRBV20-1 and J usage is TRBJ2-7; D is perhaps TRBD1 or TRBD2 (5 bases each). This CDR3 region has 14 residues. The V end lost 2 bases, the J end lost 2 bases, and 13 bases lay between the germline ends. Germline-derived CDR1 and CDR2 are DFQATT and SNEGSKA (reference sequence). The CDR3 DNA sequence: TGCAGTGCTAGAATTGGGGGACCTACCTACGAGCAGTACTTC. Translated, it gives CSARIGGPTYEQYF.

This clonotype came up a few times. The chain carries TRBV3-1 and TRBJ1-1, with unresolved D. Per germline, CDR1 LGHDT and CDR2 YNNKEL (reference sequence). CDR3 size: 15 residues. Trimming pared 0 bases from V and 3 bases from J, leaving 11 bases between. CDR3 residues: CASSQDRSSDTEAFF. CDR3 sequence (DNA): TGTGCCAGCAGCCAAGATAGGTCGTCAGACACTGAAGCTTTCTTT. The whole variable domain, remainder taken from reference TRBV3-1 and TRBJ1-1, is DTAVSQTPKYLVTQMGNDKSIKCEQNLGHDTMYWYKQDSKKFLKIMFSYNNKELIINETVPNRFSPKSPDKAHLNLHINSLELGDSAVYFCASSQDRSSDTEAFFGQGTRLTVV.

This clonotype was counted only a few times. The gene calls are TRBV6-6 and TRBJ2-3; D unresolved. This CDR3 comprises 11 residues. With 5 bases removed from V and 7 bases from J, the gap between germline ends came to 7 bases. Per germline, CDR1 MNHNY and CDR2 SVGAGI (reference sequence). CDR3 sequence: CASSELNTQYF. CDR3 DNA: TGTGCCAGCAGTGAACTAAATACGCAGTATTTT.

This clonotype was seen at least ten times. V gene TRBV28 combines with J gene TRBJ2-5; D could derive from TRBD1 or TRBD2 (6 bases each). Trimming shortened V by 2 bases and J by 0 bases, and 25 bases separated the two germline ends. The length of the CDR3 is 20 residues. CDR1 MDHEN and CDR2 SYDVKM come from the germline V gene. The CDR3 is CASSLGVSLFGGSNQETQYF. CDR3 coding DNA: TGTGCCAGCAGTTTAGGGGTCAGTTTATTCGGGGGCTCGAACCAAGAGACCCAGTACTTC.

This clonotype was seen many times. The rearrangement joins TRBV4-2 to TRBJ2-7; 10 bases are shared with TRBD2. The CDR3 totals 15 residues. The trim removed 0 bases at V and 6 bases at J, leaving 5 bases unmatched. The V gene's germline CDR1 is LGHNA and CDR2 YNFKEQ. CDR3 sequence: CASSQDPLAGSEQYF. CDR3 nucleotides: TGTGCCAGCAGCCAAGATCCACTAGCGGGGAGCGAGCAGTACTTC.

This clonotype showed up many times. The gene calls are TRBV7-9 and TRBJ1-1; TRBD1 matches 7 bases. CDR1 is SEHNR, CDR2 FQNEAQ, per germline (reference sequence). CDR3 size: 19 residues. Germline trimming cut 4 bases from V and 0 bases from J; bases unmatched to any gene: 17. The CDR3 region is CASSSMRGGNLPVNTEAFF. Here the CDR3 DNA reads TGTGCCAGCAGCTCAATGAGAGGGGGCAATTTACCGGTGAACACTGAAGCTTTCTTT.

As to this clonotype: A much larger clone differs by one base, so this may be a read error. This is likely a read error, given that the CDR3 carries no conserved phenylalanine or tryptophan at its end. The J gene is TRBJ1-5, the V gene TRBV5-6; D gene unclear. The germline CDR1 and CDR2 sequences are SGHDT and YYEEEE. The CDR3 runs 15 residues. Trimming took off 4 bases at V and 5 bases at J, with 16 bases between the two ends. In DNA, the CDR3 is TGTGCCAGCAGCCCTCTACCGGGTCCCGATCAGCCCCAGCATCTT. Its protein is CASSPLPGPDQPQHL.

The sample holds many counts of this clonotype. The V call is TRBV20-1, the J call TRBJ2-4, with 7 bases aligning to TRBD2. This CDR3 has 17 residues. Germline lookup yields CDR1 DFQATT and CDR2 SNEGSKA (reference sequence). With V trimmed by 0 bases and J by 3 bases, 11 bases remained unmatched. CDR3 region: CSARDIGSGGYKNIQYF. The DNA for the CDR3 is TGCAGTGCTAGAGATATTGGTTCGGGGGGTTACAAAAACATTCAGTACTTC.

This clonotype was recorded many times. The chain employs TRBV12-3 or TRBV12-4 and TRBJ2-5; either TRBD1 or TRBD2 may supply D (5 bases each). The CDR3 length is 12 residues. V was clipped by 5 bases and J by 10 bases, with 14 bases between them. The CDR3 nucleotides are TGTGCCAGCAGTCCCGAGGGGACCCTCCAGTACTTC. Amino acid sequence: CASSPEGTLQYF.

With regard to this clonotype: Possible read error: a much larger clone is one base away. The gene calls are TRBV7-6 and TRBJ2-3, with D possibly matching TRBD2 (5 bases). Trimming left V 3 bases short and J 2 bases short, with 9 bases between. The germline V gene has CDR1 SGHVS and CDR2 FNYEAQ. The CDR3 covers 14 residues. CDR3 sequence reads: CASSLDSDTDTQYF. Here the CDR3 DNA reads TGTGCCAGCAGCTTGGACTCAGACACAGATACGCAGTATTTT.

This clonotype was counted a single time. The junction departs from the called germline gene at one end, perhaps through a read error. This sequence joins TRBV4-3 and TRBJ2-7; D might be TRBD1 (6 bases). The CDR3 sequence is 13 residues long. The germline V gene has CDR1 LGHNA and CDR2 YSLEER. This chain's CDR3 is CASSQATGYGQYF. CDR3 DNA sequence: TGCGCCAGCAGCCAAGCTACAGGGTACGGGCAGTACTTC.

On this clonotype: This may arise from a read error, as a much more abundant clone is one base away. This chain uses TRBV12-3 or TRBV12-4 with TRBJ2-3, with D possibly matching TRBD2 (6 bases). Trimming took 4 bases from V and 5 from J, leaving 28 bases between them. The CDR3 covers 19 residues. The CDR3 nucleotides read TGTGCCAGCAGTTCAGAAGGGATCAGGGAGCAATATAGCGGAGATACGCAGTATTTT. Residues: CASSSEGIREQYSGDTQYF.

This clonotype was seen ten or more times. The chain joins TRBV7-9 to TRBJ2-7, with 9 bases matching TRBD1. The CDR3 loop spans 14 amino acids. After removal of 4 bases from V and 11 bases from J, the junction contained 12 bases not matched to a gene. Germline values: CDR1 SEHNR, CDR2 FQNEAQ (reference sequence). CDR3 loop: CASSSGTGRPLEYF. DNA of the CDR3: TGTGCCAGCAGCTCAGGGACAGGGCGCCCTTTGGAGTACTTC.

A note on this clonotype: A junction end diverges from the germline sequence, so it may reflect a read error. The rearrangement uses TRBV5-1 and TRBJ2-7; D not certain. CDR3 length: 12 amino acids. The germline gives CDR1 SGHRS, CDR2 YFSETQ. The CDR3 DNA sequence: TGCGCCAGCAGCTTGGGACCTGCTGGCCAAGACTTC. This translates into CASSLGPAGQDF.